Shown below are 27 T cell receptor beta chains from a single sample sequenced in a study of blood T cell repertoires in COVID-19. Clones were sequenced by immunoSEQ multiplex PCR, and TCRdb holds only the in-frame ones, with some missing. There are 210,000 or so clones in the sample; around 82% occur only once, and less than 3.5% lies in the top ten. The specimen was peripheral blood. The receptor source for this set is a middle-aged man with active or convalescent COVID-19.

The chain employs TRBV28 and TRBJ2-1, with a weak D call TRBD2 (6 bases). V lost 8 bases and J lost 13, with 15 bases in between. The CDR3 length is 11 residues. CDR1 is MDHEN and CDR2 is SYDVKM in the germline V gene. CDR3 loop: CASRTGGSQFF. CDR3 DNA sequence: TGTGCCAGCCGCACTGGAGGGTCTCAGTTCTTC.

The chain joins TRBV10-3 to TRBJ1-3; TRBD1 matches 7 bases. Looked up from germline, CDR1 is ENHRY and CDR2 is SYGVKD. With V trimmed by 5 bases and J by 4 bases, 2 bases remained unmatched. The CDR3 is made up of 13 amino acids. The CDR3 protein is CAISTGQGNTIYF. In DNA, the CDR3 is TGTGCCATCAGTACGGGACAGGGAAACACCATATATTTT.

V and J are TRBV29-1 and TRBJ1-1, with D maybe TRBD1 (5 bases). V was cut by 3 bases and J by 4 bases, with 9 bases left in between. The CDR3 runs to 12 residues. Looked up from germline, CDR1 is SQVTM and CDR2 is ANQGSEA. CDR3 sequence: CSVELGGTEAFF. CDR3 DNA: TGCAGCGTTGAGTTGGGGGGCACTGAAGCTTTCTTT.

This chain connects TRBV10-2 to TRBJ2-2; D might be TRBD2 (6 bases). The CDR3 is 16 amino acids. Trimming removed 4 bases from V and 2 bases from J, with 14 bases in between. CDR1 and CDR2 (germline): WSHSY, SAAADI. CDR3 in DNA: TGCGCCAGCAGTGTAGATTCCGGGACTAACACCGGGGAGCTGTTTTTT. Its protein product is CASSVDSGTNTGELFF.

In DNA form, the CDR3 reads TGCGCCAGCAGCTTGGAAAAGCAAACAGATACGCAGTATTTT. Translation gives CASSLEKQTDTQYF. The rearrangement joins TRBV5-1 to TRBJ2-3; D uncertain. CDR3 length equals 14 residues. Germline values: CDR1 SGHRS, CDR2 YFSETQ. Trimming removed 0 bases from V and 3 bases from J, with 8 bases in between.

The rearrangement joins TRBV18 to TRBJ2-2, with D perhaps TRBD1 (5 bases). CDR1 and CDR2 (germline): KGHSH, LQKENI. The CDR3 covers 16 residues. The germline V and J ends were trimmed by 3 bases and 0 bases, with 11 bases remaining between them. The CDR3 coding sequence is TGTGCCAGCTCACCGATACAAGGGGCGAACACCGGGGAGCTGTTTTTT. This codes for CASSPIQGANTGELFF.

V gene TRBV19 combines with J gene TRBJ2-1, with 8 bases that match TRBD2. Germline-derived CDR1 and CDR2 are LNHDA and SQIVND (reference sequence). The CDR3 contains 14 residues. V lost 8 bases and J lost 7; bases outside the gene matches: 10. In nucleotides, the CDR3 is TGTGCCAGTGCAGCCGGGAGGGCCGGGAATGAGCAGTTCTTC. Translating it yields CASAAGRAGNEQFF.

The chain has TRBV30 and TRBJ1-1; the D gene is possibly TRBD1 (5 bases). CDR1 GTSNPN and CDR2 SVGIG come from the germline V gene (reference sequence). Trimming cost V 3 bases and J 3 bases, with 14 bases left between them. The CDR3 runs 14 residues. The CDR3 region has the DNA TGTGCCTGGAGGCGACAGCCGCAATACACTGAAGCTTTCTTT. Translation: CAWRRQPQYTEAFF. The full variable domain, rest sourced from reference TRBV30 and TRBJ1-1, is SQTIHQWPATLVQPVGSPLSLECTVEGTSNPNLYWYRQAAGRGLQLLFYSVGIGQISSEVPQNLSASRPQDRQFILSSKKLLLSDSGFYLCAWRRQPQYTEAFFGQGTRLTVV.

DNA for the CDR3: TGCGCCAGCAGCCAATCGCCAACAGGGGGCAACTATGGCTACACCTTC. Translating gives CASSQSPTGGNYGYTF. This rearrangement joins TRBV4-1 to TRBJ1-2, with 9 positions matching TRBD1. Trimming removed 2 bases from V and 2 bases from J; junction bases left unmatched: 6. The CDR3 length is 16 residues. Germline V lookup: CDR1 MGHRA, CDR2 YSYEKL.

The chain is built from TRBV3-1 (or the pseudogene TRBV3-2) and TRBJ2-2; 13 bases are a match to TRBD2. Germline V gene sequence: CDR1 LGHDT, CDR2 YNNKEL (reference sequence). J gave up 4 bases and V 3 bases, and 5 bases lay outside the gene matches. The CDR3 is 17 residues long. The CDR3 nucleotides read TGTGCCAGCAGCCACACTAGACTAGCGGGAGGCACCGGGGAGCTGTTTTTT. The encoded protein is CASSHTRLAGGTGELFF.

DNA of the CDR3: TGTGCCAGCTCCGAGGGACTAGCGAACTCCTACGAGCAGTACTTC. Protein: CASSEGLANSYEQYF. V gene TRBV18 combines with J gene TRBJ2-7, with 10 bases lining up with TRBD2. After removal of 6 bases from V and 0 bases from J, the junction contained 5 bases not matched to a gene. CDR1 and CDR2 from the germline V gene are KGHSH and LQKENI. The length of the CDR3 is 15 residues.

V is TRBV5-5 and J is TRBJ2-2; maybe TRBD2 (7 bases). Trimming took off 3 bases at V and 1 base at J, with 10 bases between the two ends. Germline V lookup: CDR1 SGHKS, CDR2 YYEKEE (reference sequence). This CDR3 is built from 15 residues. The CDR3 coding sequence is TGTGCCAGCAGCTGGGAGGGGGTGAACACCGGGGAGCTGTTTTTT. Translating it yields CASSWEGVNTGELFF.

This clone was observed a handful of times. The V and J genes are TRBV10-1 and TRBJ2-3; tentatively, D is TRBD1 (6 bases). The CDR3 sequence is 15 residues long. Looked up from germline, CDR1 is WNHNN and CDR2 is SYGVQD (reference sequence). V was clipped by 3 bases and J by 0 bases, with 10 bases between them. The CDR3 reads CASSDMGASTDTQYF. In DNA, the CDR3 is TGCGCCAGCAGTGACATGGGGGCTAGCACAGATACGCAGTATTTT.

J is TRBJ1-1 and V is TRBV19; weak D call: TRBD1 (6 bases). Germline V gives CDR1 LNHDA, CDR2 SQIVND (reference sequence). V was shortened by 4 bases and J by 5 bases, with 8 bases between the two germline ends. CDR3 size: 12 residues. This CDR3 is CASSTQGTEAFF. CDR3 sequence (DNA): TGTGCCAGTAGTACCCAGGGGACTGAAGCTTTCTTT.

The V and J genes are TRBV20-1 and TRBJ2-2; maybe TRBD2 (6 bases). CDR1 DFQATT and CDR2 SNEGSKA come from the germline V gene (reference sequence). V shed 3 bases and J shed 7 bases, with 15 bases lying between them. The CDR3 is 14 amino acids. DNA of the CDR3: TGCAGTGCTAGTGGCGTGACGGGGGTCGGGGAGCTGTTTTTT. This gives the protein CSASGVTGVGELFF.

This chain connects TRBV13 to TRBJ1-1; D ambiguous. The CDR3 contains 15 residues. V lost 5 bases, J lost 6 bases, and 19 bases lay in between. Germline CDR1 reads PRHDT; CDR2 reads FYEKMQ (reference sequence). The CDR3 DNA is TGTGCCAGCAGCGCAGCCCCGGGTTCCTTCGCTGAAGCTTTCTTT. Its translation: CASSAAPGSFAEAFF.

The chain uses TRBV19 and TRBJ2-7; perhaps TRBD2 as D (5 bases). From germline, CDR1 is LNHDA and CDR2 SQIVND (reference sequence). Trimming removed 4 bases from V and 4 bases from J, with 17 bases in between. This CDR3 is 15 amino acids long. In nucleotides, the CDR3 is TGTGCCAGTAGTAGGGCTAGTGGAGGCCTATACGAGCAGTACTTC. It specifies CASSRASGGLYEQYF.

The chain joins TRBV7-2 to TRBJ1-2, with 7 bases aligning to TRBD1. The CDR3 spans 14 residues. Trimming at V came to 1 base and at J to 3 bases, leaving 2 bases not matched to a gene. The germline V gene encodes CDR1 SGHTA and CDR2 FQGNSA. DNA for the CDR3: TGTGCCAGCAGCTTAGGCAGGGGGGACTATGGCTACACCTTC. This gives the protein CASSLGRGDYGYTF.

The rearrangement uses TRBV7-2 and TRBJ1-1; unclear D gene. Deletions cut 4 bases from V and 7 bases from J, with 10 bases between. Germline V gene lookup returns CDR1 SGHTA and CDR2 FQGNSA. This CDR3 contains 12 residues. CDR3 protein: CASSYTEIEAFF. CDR3 bases: TGTGCCAGCAGCTATACGGAGATTGAAGCTTTCTTT.

The genes are TRBV23-1 and TRBJ1-5; a weak D match, TRBD1 (5 bases). TRBV23-1 is an open reading frame whose function is uncertain. The V gene lost 7 bases and the J gene lost 7 bases, with 17 bases spanning the gap. This CDR3 spans 14 amino acids. Here the CDR3 reads CASTPHTGRQPQHF. For the CDR3, the DNA is TGCGCCAGCACCCCCCACACAGGACGACAGCCCCAGCATTTT.

Concerning this clone: Different DNA sequences within this sample yield the same CDR3. The chain links TRBV29-1 to TRBJ1-5; D remains ambiguous. The CDR3 length is 12 residues. Germline V gene data show CDR1 as SQVTM and CDR2 as ANQGSEA. V was clipped by 4 bases and J by 0 bases, with 4 bases between them. CDR3 nucleotides: TGCAGCGTTGGCGGTAGCAATCAGCCCCAGCATTTT. The encoded protein is CSVGGSNQPQHF.

V gene TRBV7-6 combines with J gene TRBJ2-5; 10 bases align to TRBD1. Germline CDR1 reads SGHVS; CDR2 reads FNYEAQ. J lost 5 bases, V lost 5 bases, and 14 bases had no gene match. The CDR3 spans 17 residues. The CDR3 here is CASSPLPGQGFSETQYF. In DNA form, the CDR3 reads TGTGCCAGCAGCCCCCTTCCGGGACAGGGGTTTTCGGAGACCCAGTACTTC. Using reference TRBV7-6 and TRBJ2-5 for the parts outside the CDR3, the full variable domain is GAGVSQSPRYKVTKRGQDVALRCDPISGHVSLYWYRQALGQGPEFLTYFNYEAQQDKSGLPNDRFSAERPEGSISTLTIQRTEQRDSAMYRCASSPLPGQGFSETQYFGPGTRLLVL.

The V and J genes are TRBV15 and TRBJ1-2; D gene ambiguous. V lost 1 base, J lost 0 bases, and 12 bases lay in between. Germline V gives CDR1 LNHNV, CDR2 YYDKDF (reference sequence). The CDR3 runs to 16 residues. The CDR3 nucleotides read TGTGCCACCAGCAGAGGTGGCGGCATAGCTAACTATGGCTACACCTTC. Protein sequence: CATSRGGGIANYGYTF.

The chain is built from TRBV19 and TRBJ2-2; a possible D gene is TRBD1 (6 bases). Germline loops: CDR1 LNHDA, CDR2 SQIVND (reference sequence). CDR3 length: 17 amino acids. Trimming shortened V by 2 bases and J by 5 bases, and 18 bases separated the two germline ends. This chain's CDR3 is CASSIIREAGATGELFF. The DNA of the CDR3 is TGTGCCAGTAGTATAATTAGGGAAGCAGGGGCGACCGGGGAGCTGTTTTTT.

The J gene is TRBJ1-2, the V gene TRBV27; D call uncertain. The germline gives CDR1 MNHEY, CDR2 SMNVEV (reference sequence). This CDR3 region has 13 residues. V lost 5 bases and J 5 bases, leaving 12 bases between the germline ends. The CDR3 sequence is CASSPLLPYGYTF. The CDR3 nucleotides read TGTGCCAGCAGTCCACTACTCCCGTATGGCTACACCTTC.

The V and J genes are TRBV5-1 and TRBJ1-4, with a tentative D call TRBD1 (5 bases). V lost 2 bases to trimming and J lost 7 bases, with 12 bases between them. The CDR3 contains 14 residues. CDR1 is SGHRS and CDR2 is YFSETQ in the germline V gene. CDR3 DNA: TGCGCCAGCAGCTTATTAGGGGACTTTGAAAAACTGTTTTTT. This gives the protein CASSLLGDFEKLFF.

The chain is built from TRBV6-5 and TRBJ1-1, with D perhaps matching TRBD1 (5 bases). The CDR3 sequence is 12 residues long. The germline V gene has CDR1 MNHEY and CDR2 SVGAGI. V lost 3 bases, J lost 10 bases, and 12 bases lay in between. CDR3 nucleotide sequence: TGTGCCAGCAGTTATTCAGGGCAGGGAGCTTTCTTT. It encodes CASSYSGQGAFF.